This passage covers 11 T cell receptor beta chains from one sample sequenced in a study of OX40 agonist ivuxolimab in advanced cancers. Using immunoSEQ multiplex PCR, the repertoire was profiled, and TCRdb retains in-frame clones only, with some absent. The table records about 93,000 clones, under 95% of them present only once. Specimen: CD4+ or CD8+ T cells sorted from blood, collected in a trial of the OX40 agonist ivuxolimab. Receptor source: an adult with an advanced solid tumor such as melanoma, head and neck, liver or kidney cancer.

The rearrangement links TRBV5-4 to TRBJ2-7, with D perhaps given as TRBD1 or TRBD2 (6 bases each). Germline V gene data show CDR1 as SGHNT and CDR2 as YYREEE (reference sequence). There are 14 residues in the CDR3. V dropped 4 bases and J dropped 1 base, with 12 bases sitting between them. CDR3 amino acids: CASSGRGRSYEQYF. The DNA of the CDR3 is TGTGCCAGCAGCGGTAGGGGGAGGTCCTACGAGCAGTACTTC.

This chain links TRBV5-1 with TRBJ2-2; TRBD2 aligns across 12 bases. Trimming at V came to 0 bases and at J to 1 base, leaving 4 bases not matched to a gene. The CDR3 totals 18 residues. The germline V gene encodes CDR1 SGHRS and CDR2 YFSETQ. CDR3 residues: CASSLASGGVLNTGELFF. Written as DNA, the CDR3 is TGCGCCAGCAGCTTGGCTAGCGGGGGGGTCCTGAACACCGGGGAGCTGTTTTTT.

This rearrangement joins TRBV4-1 to TRBJ1-4, with TRBD1 matching over 12 bases. The CDR3 consists of 15 residues. V shed 3 bases and J 8 bases; nucleotides not matched to a gene: 4. Germline loops: CDR1 MGHRA, CDR2 YSYEKL. The CDR3 reads CASSQGQGAVEKLFF. In DNA, the CDR3 is TGCGCCAGCAGCCAGGGACAGGGGGCCGTGGAAAAACTGTTTTTT.

The V and J genes are TRBV30 and TRBJ2-2; D remains ambiguous. This CDR3 contains 11 residues. Germline assignment: CDR1 GTSNPN and CDR2 SVGIG (reference sequence). V shed 5 bases and J shed 3 bases, with 4 bases lying between them. This CDR3 reads CAWADTGELFF. In DNA, the CDR3 is TGTGCCTGGGCAGACACCGGGGAGCTGTTTTTT.

The chain carries TRBV7-2 and TRBJ2-3; possibly TRBD1 for D (6 bases). Deletions cut 5 bases from V and 0 bases from J, with 12 bases between. There are 15 residues in the CDR3. CDR1 and CDR2 (germline): SGHTA, FQGNSA. CDR3 loop: CASSIQGSSTDTQYF. The CDR3, as DNA: TGTGCCAGCAGCATACAGGGTTCTAGCACAGATACGCAGTATTTT. The full variable domain, in which reference TRBV7-2 and TRBJ2-3 provide the parts outside the CDR3, is GAGVSQSPSNKVTEKGKDVELRCDPISGHTALYWYRQSLGQGLEFLIYFQGNSAPDKSGLPSDRFSAERTGGSVSTLTIQRTQQEDSAVYLCASSIQGSSTDTQYFGPGTRLTVL.

The chain recombines TRBV7-9 with TRBJ2-7; possible D gene TRBD1, 6 bases. The CDR3 is 14 residues long. Looked up from germline, CDR1 is SEHNR and CDR2 is FQNEAQ (reference sequence). V was shortened by 5 bases and J by 3 bases, with 14 bases between the two germline ends. The CDR3 spells CASSASGVFYEQYF. CDR3 coding DNA: TGTGCCAGCAGCGCTTCAGGGGTTTTCTACGAGCAGTACTTC.

A few counts support this clone. This chain uses TRBV6-5 with TRBJ1-2; D is possibly TRBD1 (5 bases). V shed 0 bases and J shed 6 bases, with 14 bases lying between them. CDR3 length: 15 amino acids. Per the germline V gene, CDR1 is MNHEY and CDR2 is SVGAGI. The CDR3, as DNA: TGTGCCAGCAGTTACTCGAGGCCACCGGGGCATGGCTACACCTTC. Translation gives CASSYSRPPGHGYTF.

The rearrangement links TRBV6-5 to TRBJ2-7, with D possibly TRBD1 on 7 matching bases. Trimming pared 2 bases from V and 3 bases from J, leaving 14 bases between. The germline CDR1 and CDR2 sequences are MNHEY and SVGAGI. The CDR3 is 15 residues long. CDR3 in DNA: TGTGCCAGCAGTTACGGAGGGACAGCCTTCTACGAGCAGTACTTC. Translating it yields CASSYGGTAFYEQYF.

This chain links TRBV9 with TRBJ2-7; 8 nucleotides match TRBD2. This CDR3 is built from 16 residues. Germline V gene data show CDR1 as SGDLS and CDR2 as YYNGEE. V dropped 5 bases and J dropped 2; count of bases not matched to a gene: 12. The CDR3: CASSPKSGSLTYEQYF. In nucleotides, the CDR3 is TGTGCCAGCAGTCCAAAGAGCGGGAGTCTTACCTACGAGCAGTACTTC.

As DNA, the CDR3 is TGTGCCTGGAGCGGGGGGAACTATGGCTACACCTTC. This codes for CAWSGGNYGYTF. The chain recombines TRBV30 with TRBJ1-2; a possible D gene is TRBD1 (5 bases). V lost 3 bases to trimming and J lost 2 bases, with 7 bases between them. Germline-derived CDR1 and CDR2 are GTSNPN and SVGIG (reference sequence). This CDR3 has 12 amino acids. The variable domain in full, completed from reference TRBV30 and TRBJ1-2, reads SQTIHQWPATLVQPVGSPLSLECTVEGTSNPNLYWYRQAAGRGLQLLFYSVGIGQISSEVPQNLSASRPQDRQFILSSKKLLLSDSGFYLCAWSGGNYGYTFGSGTRLTVV.

V usage is TRBV6-1 and J usage is TRBJ1-2, with 9 nucleotides matching TRBD1. The V segment lost 5 bases and the J segment 8 bases; nucleotides outside the gene matches: 6. The CDR3 sequence is 13 residues long. Germline CDR1 is MNHNS and CDR2 is SASEGT. The CDR3 DNA reads as TGTGCCAGCAGTCCATGGACAGGGGAAGGCTACACCTTC. Translation gives CASSPWTGEGYTF.